The T cell receptor beta chain described here comes from a study of blood T cell repertoires in COVID-19. The CDR3 loop spans 14 amino acids. J lost 4 bases, V lost 6 bases, and 8 bases had no gene match. Germline CDR1 is MNHEY and CDR2 is SVGAGI. Original data processing: Nucleated cell number was recorded as an estimate derived from reference gene primer amplification. Libraries were prepared by immunoSEQ multiplex PCR; TCRdb keeps only in-frame clonotypes and omits some of them. That table furnishes V, J and clone size, whereas the DNA furnished D and trimming. The data show about 120,000 clones, 88% seen once.

Sample: peripheral blood. The rearrangement joins TRBV6-5 to TRBJ1-2; 7 bases map to TRBD1. This sequence was found in a man aged 50 to 60 with acute or convalescent COVID-19. CDR3 residues: CASRGGGGLYGYTF. CDR3 DNA: TGTGCCAGCAGAGGAGGGGGCGGACTCTATGGCTACACCTTC.